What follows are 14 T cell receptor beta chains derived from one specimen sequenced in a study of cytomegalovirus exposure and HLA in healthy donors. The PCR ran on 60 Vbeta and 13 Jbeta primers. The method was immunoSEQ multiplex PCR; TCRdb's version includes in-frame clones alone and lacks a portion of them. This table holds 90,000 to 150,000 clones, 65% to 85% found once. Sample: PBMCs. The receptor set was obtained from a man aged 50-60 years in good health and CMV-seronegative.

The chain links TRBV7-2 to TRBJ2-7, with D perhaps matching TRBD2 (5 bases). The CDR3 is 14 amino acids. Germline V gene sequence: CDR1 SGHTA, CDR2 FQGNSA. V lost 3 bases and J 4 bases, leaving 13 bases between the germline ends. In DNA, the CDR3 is TGTGCCAGCAGCTTCAACCCCACGGGGTACGAGCAGTACTTC. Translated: CASSFNPTGYEQYF.

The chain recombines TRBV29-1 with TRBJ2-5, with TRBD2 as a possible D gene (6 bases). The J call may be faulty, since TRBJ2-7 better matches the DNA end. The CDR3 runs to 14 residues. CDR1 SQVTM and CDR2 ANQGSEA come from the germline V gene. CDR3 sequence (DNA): TGCAGCGTCGGACGGCCTAGCGAGGGTAGCGAGCAGTACTTC. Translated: CSVGRPSEGSEQYF.

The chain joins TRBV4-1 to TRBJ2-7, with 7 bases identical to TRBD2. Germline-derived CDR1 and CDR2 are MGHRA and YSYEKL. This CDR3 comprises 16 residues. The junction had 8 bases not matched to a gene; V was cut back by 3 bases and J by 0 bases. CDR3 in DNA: TGCGCCAGCAGCCAGCCCGGACTAGTTAGCTCCTACGAGCAGTACTTC. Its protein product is CASSQPGLVSSYEQYF.

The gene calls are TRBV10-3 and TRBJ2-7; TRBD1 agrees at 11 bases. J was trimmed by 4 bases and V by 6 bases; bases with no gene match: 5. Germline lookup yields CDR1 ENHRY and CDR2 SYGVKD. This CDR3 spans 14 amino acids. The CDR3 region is CAISGQGAPYEQYF. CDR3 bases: TGTGCCATCAGCGGACAGGGGGCTCCATACGAGCAGTACTTC.

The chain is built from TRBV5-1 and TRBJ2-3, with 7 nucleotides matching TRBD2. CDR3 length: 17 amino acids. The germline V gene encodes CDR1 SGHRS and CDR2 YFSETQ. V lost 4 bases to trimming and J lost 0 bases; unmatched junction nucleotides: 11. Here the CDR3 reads CASSPRDSGPSTDTQYF. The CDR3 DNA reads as TGCGCCAGCAGCCCCCGGGATAGCGGGCCTAGCACAGATACGCAGTATTTT.

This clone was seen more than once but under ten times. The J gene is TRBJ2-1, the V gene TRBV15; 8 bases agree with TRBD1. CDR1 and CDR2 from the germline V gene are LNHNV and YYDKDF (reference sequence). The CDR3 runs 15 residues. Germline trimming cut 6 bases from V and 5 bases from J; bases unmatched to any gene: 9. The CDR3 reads CATSDRGGINNEQFF. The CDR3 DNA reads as TGTGCCACCAGTGACAGGGGCGGAATAAACAATGAGCAGTTCTTC. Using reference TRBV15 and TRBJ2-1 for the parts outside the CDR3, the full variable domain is DAMVIQNPRYQVTQFGKPVTLSCSQTLNHNVMYWYQQKSSQAPKLLFHYYDKDFNNEADTPDNFQSRRPNTSFCFLDIRSPGLGDTAMYLCATSDRGGINNEQFFGPGTRLTVL.

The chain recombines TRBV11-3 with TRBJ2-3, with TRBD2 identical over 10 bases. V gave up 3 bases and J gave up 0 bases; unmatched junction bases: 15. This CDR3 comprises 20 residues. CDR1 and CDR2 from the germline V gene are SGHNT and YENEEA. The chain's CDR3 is CASSFLGSGLAVASTDTQYF. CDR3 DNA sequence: TGTGCCAGCAGCTTTCTGGGGAGCGGACTAGCGGTAGCTAGCACAGATACGCAGTATTTT.

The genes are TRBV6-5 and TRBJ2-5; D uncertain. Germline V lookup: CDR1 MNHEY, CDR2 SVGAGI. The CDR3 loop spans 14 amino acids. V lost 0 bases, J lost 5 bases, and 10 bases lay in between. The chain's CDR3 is CASSYSWSGETQYF. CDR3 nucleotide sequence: TGTGCCAGCAGTTACTCTTGGAGTGGGGAGACCCAGTACTTC.

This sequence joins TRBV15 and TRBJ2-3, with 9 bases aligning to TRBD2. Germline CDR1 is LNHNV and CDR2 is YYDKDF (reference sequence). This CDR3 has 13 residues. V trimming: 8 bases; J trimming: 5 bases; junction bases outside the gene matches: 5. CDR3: CATAGGPVDTQYF. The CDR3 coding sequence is TGTGCCACCGCGGGGGGGCCGGTAGATACGCAGTATTTT.

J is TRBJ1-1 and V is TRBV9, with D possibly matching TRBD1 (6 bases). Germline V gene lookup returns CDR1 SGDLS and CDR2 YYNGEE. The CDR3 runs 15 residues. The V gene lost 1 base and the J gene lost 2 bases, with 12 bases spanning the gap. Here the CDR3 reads CASSVMPGENTEAFF. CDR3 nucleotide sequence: TGTGCCAGCAGCGTAATGCCAGGGGAAAACACTGAAGCTTTCTTT.

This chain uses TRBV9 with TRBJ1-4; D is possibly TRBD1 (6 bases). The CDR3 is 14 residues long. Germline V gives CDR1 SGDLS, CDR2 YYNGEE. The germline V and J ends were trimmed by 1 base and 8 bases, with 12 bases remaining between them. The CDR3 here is CASSVSGVGEKLFF. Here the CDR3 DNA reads TGTGCCAGCAGCGTATCAGGGGTCGGGGAAAAACTGTTTTTT.

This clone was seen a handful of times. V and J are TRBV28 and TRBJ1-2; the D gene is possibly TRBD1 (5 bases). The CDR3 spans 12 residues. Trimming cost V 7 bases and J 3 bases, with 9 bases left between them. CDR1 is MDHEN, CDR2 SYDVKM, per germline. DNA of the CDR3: TGTGCCAGCAACGCGGGGCACTATGGCTACACCTTC. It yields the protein CASNAGHYGYTF.

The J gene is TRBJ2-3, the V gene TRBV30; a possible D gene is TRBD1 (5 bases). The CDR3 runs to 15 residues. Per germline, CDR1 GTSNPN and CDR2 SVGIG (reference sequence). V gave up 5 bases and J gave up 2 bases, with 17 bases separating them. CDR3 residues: CAWASGAPSTDTQYF. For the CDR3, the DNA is TGTGCCTGGGCAAGTGGGGCCCCCTCCACAGATACGCAGTATTTT.

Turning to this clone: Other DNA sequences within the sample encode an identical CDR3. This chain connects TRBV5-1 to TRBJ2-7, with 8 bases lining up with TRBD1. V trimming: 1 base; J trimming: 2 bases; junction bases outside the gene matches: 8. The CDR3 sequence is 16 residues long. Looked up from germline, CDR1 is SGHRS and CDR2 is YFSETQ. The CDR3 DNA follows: TGCGCCAGCAGCTTGAGCCGGGACAGGACAACCTACGAGCAGTACTTC. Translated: CASSLSRDRTTYEQYF.